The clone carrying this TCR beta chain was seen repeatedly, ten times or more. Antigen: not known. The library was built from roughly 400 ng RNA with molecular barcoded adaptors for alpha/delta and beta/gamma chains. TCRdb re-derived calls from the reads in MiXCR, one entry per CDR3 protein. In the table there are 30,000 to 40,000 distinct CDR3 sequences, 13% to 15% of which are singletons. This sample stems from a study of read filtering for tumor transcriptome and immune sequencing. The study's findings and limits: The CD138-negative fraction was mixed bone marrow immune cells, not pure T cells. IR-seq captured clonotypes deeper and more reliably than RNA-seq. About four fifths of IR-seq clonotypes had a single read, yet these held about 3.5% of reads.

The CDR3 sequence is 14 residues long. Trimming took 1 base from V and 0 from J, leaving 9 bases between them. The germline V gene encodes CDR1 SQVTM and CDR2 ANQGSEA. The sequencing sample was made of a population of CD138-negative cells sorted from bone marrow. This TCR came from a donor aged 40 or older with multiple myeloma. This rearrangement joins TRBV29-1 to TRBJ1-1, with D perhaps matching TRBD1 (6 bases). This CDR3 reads CSVEVRGLNTEAFF. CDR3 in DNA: TGCAGCGTTGAAGTCCGGGGGCTGAACACTGAAGCTTTCTTT.